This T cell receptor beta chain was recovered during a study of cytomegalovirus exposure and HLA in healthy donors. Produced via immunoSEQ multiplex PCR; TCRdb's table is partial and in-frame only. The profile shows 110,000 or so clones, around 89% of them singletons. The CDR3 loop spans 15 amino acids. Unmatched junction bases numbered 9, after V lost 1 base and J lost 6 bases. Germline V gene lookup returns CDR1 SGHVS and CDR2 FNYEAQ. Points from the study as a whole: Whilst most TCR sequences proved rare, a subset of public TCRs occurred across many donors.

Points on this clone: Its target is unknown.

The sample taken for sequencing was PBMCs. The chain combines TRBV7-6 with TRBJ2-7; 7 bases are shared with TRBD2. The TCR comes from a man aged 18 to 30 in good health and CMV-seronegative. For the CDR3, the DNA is TGTGCCAGCAGCTTAGGGGCTAGCGGAGCTAGCGAGCAGTACTTC. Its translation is CASSLGASGASEQYF.